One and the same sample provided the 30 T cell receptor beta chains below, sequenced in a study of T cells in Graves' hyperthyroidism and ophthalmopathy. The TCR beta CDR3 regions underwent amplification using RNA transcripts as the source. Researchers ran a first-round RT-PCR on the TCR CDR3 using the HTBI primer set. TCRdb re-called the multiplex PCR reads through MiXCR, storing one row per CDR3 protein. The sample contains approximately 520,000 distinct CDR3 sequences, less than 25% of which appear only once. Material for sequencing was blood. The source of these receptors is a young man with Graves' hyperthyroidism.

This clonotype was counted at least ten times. The CDR3 here is CASRQKPGPNYGYTF. The DNA of the CDR3 is TGTGCCAGCAGACAAAAACCCGGACCTAACTATGGCTACACCTTC. V is TRBV7-9 and J is TRBJ1-2; no firm D call. The CDR3 sequence is 15 residues long. Deletions cut 6 bases from V and 0 bases from J, with 14 bases between. Germline CDR1 is SEHNR and CDR2 is FQNEAQ (reference sequence).

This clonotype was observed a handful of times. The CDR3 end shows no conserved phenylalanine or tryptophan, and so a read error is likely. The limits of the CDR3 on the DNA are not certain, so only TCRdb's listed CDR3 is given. Here the CDR3 reads CASSFYAGGEACL. V is TRBV12-3 or TRBV12-4 and J is TRBJ1-1. Counting both end residues, the CDR3 totals 13 amino acids.

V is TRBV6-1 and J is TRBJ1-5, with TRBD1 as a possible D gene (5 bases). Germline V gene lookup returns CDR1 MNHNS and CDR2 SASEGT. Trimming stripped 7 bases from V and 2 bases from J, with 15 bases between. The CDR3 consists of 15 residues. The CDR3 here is CASTSGWGGNQPQHF. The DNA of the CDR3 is TGTGCCAGCACCTCAGGGTGGGGAGGCAATCAGCCCCAGCATTTT.

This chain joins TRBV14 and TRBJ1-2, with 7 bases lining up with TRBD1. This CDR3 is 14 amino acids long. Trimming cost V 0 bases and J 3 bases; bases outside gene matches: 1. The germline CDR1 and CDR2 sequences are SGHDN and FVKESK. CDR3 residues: CASSQDQGDYGYTF. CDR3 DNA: TGTGCCAGCAGCCAAGACCAGGGGGACTATGGCTACACCTTC.

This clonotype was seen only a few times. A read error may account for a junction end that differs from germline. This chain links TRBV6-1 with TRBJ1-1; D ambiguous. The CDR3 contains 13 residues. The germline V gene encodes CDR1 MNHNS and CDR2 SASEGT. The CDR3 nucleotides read TGTGCCAGCAGGGAAGGGCTGAACACTGAAGCTTTCTTT. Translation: CASREGLNTEAFF.

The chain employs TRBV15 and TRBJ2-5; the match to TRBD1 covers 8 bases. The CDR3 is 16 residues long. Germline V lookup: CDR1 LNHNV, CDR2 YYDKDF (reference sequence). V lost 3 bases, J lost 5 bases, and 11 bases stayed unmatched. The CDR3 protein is CATSSNRDRPGETQYF. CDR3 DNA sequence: TGTGCCACCAGCAGCAACCGGGACAGGCCCGGGGAGACCCAGTACTTC.

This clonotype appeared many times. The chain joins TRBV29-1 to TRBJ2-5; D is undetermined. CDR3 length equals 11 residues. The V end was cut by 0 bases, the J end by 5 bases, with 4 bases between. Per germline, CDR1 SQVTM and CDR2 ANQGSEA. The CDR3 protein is CSVEDNETQYF. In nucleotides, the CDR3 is TGCAGCGTTGAAGATAATGAGACCCAGTACTTC. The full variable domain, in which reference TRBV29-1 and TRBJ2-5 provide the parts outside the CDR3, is SAVISQKPSRDICQRGTSLTIQCQVDSQVTMMFWYRQQPGQSLTLIATANQGSEATYESGFVIDKFPISRPNLTFSTLTVSNMSPEDSSIYLCSVEDNETQYFGPGTRLLVL.

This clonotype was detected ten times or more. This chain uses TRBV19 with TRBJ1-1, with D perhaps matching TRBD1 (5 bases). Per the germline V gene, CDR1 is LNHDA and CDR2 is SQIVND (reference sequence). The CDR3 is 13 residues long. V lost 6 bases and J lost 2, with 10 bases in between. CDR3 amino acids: CASRAGTNTEAFF. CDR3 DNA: TGTGCCAGTAGGGCAGGGACTAACACTGAAGCTTTCTTT. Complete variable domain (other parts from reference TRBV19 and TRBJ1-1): DGGITQSPKYLFRKEGQNVTLSCEQNLNHDAMYWYRQDPGQGLRLIYYSQIVNDFQKGDIAEGYSVSREKKESFPLTVTSAQKNPTAFYLCASRAGTNTEAFFGQGTRLTVV.

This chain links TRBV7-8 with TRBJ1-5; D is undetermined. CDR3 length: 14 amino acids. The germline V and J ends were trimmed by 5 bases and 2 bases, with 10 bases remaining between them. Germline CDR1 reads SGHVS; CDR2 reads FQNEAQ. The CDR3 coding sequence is TGTGCCAGCAGCCCCCGCATTGGCAATCAGCCCCAGCATTTT. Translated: CASSPRIGNQPQHF. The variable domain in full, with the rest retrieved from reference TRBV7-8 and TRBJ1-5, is GAGVSQSPRYKVAKRGQDVALRCDPISGHVSLFWYQQALGQGPEFLTYFQNEAQLDKSGLPSDRFFAERPEGSVSTLKIQRTQQEDSAVYLCASSPRIGNQPQHFGDGTRLSIL.

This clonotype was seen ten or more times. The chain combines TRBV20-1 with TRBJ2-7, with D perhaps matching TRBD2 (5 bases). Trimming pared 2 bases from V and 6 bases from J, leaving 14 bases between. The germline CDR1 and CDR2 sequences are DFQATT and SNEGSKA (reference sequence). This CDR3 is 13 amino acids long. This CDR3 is CSARPDPSTEQYF. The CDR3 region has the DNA TGCAGTGCTAGACCCGACCCTAGCACCGAGCAGTACTTC.

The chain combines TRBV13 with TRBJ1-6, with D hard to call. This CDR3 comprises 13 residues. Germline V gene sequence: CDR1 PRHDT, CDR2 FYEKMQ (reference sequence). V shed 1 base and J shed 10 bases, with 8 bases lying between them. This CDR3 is CASSLDIGSPLHF. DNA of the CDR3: TGTGCCAGCAGCTTAGATATAGGGTCACCCCTCCACTTT.

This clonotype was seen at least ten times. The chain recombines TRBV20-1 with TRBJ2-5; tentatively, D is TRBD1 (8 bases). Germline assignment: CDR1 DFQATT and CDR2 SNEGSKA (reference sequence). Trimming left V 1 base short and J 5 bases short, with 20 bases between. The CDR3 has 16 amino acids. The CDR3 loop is CSARVYRGGRQETQYF. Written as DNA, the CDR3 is TGCAGTGCTAGAGTTTACAGGGGGGGCCGCCAGGAGACCCAGTACTTC.

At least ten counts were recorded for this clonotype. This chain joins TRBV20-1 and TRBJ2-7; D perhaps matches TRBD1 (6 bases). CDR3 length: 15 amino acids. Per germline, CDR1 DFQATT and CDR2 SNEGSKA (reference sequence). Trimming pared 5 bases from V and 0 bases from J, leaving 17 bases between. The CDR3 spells CSAHKTGMFSYEQYF. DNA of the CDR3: TGCAGTGCTCACAAGACAGGAATGTTCTCCTACGAGCAGTACTTC.

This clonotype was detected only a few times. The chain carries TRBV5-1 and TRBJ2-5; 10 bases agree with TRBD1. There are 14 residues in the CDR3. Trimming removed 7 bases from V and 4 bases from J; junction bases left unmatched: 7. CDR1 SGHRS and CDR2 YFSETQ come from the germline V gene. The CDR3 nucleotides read TGCGCCAGCGGAGGACAGGGGGGAGGAGAGACCCAGTACTTC. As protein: CASGGQGGGETQYF.

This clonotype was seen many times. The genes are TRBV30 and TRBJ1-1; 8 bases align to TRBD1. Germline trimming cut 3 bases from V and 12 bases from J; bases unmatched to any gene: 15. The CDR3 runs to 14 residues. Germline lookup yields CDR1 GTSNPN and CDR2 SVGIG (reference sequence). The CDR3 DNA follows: TGTGCCTGGAGACCTGATGGCCAGGGGGCTCAGTCTTTCTTT. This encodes CAWRPDGQGAQSFF.

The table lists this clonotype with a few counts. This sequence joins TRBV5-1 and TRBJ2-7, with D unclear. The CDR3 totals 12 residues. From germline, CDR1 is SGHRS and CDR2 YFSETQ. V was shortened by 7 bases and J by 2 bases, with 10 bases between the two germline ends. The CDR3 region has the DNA TGCGCCAGCGGTCAGACCCCCTACGAGCAGTACTTC. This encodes CASGQTPYEQYF.

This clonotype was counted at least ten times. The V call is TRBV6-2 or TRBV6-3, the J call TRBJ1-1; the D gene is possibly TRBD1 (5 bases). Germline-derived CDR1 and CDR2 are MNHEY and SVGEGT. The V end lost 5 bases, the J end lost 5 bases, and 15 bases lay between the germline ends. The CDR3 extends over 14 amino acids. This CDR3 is CASSPGPGETEAFF. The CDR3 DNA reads TGTGCCAGCAGTCCCGGACCGGGGGAGACTGAAGCTTTCTTT.

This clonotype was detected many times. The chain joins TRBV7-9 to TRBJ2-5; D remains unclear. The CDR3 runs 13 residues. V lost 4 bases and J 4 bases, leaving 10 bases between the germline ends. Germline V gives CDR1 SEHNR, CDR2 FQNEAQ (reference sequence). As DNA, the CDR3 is TGTGCCAGCAGCTCCCCGCGAGGAGAGACCCAGTACTTC. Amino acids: CASSSPRGETQYF.

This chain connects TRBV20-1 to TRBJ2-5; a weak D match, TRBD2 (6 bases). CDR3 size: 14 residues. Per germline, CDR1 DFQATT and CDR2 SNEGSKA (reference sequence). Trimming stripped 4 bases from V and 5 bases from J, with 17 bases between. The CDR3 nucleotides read TGCAGTGCTAAAACTAGCTCCGGCATTGAGACCCAGTACTTC. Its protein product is CSAKTSSGIETQYF.

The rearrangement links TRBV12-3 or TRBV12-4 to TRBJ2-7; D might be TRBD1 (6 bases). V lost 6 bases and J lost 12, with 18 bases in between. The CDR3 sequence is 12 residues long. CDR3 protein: CASRGRTEDPYF. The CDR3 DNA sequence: TGTGCCAGCAGAGGTAGGACAGAAGATCCGTACTTC.

The CDR3 spells CASSLGAGGYTGELFF. The DNA of the CDR3 is TGTGCCAGCAGCTTGGGAGCAGGGGGATACACCGGGGAGCTGTTTTTT. This rearrangement joins TRBV5-4 to TRBJ2-2; 7 nucleotides agree with TRBD1. V gave up 0 bases and J gave up 3 bases; unmatched junction bases: 5. Germline V gene sequence: CDR1 SGHNT, CDR2 YYREEE (reference sequence). The CDR3 contains 16 residues.

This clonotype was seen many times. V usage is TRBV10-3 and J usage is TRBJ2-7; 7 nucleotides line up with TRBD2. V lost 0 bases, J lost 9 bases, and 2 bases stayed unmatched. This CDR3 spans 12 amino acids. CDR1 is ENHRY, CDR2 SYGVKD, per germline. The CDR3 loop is CAISESGRGQYF. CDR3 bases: TGTGCCATCAGTGAGTCGGGGAGGGGGCAGTACTTC.

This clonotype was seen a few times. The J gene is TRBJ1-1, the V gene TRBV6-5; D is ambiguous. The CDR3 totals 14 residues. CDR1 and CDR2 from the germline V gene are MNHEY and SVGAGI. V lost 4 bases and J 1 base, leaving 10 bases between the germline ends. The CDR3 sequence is CASSLVSANTEAFF. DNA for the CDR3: TGTGCCAGCAGTTTAGTTAGTGCGAACACTGAAGCTTTCTTT.

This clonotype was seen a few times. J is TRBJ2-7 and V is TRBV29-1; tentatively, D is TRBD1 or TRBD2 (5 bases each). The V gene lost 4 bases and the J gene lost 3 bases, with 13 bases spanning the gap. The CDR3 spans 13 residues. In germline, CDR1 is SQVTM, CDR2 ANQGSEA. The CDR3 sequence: CSVGGAGDYEQYF. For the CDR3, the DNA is TGCAGCGTTGGAGGGGCCGGGGACTACGAGCAGTACTTC.

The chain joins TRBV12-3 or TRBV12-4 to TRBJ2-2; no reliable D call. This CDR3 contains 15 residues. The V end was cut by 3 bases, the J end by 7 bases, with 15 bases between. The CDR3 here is CASSFRNVKVGELFF. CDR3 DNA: TGTGCCAGCAGTTTCCGCAACGTAAAGGTCGGGGAGCTGTTTTTT.

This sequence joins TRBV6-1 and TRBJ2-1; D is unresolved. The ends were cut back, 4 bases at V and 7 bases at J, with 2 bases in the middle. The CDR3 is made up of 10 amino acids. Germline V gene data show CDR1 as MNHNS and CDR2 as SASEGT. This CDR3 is CASSVNEQFF. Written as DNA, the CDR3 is TGTGCCAGCAGTGTTAATGAGCAGTTCTTC.

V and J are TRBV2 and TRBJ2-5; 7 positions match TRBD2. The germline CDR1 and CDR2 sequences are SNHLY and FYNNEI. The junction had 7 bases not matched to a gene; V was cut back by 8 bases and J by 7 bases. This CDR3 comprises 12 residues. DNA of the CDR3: TGTGCCAGCGGGGGAGGGAGAGGGACCCAGTACTTC. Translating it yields CASGGGRGTQYF. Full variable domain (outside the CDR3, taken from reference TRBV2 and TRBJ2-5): EPEVTQTPSHQVTQMGQEVILRCVPISNHLYFYWYRQILGQKVEFLVSFYNNEISEKSEIFDDQFSVERPDGSNFTLKIRSTKLEDSAMYFCASGGGRGTQYFGPGTRLLVL.

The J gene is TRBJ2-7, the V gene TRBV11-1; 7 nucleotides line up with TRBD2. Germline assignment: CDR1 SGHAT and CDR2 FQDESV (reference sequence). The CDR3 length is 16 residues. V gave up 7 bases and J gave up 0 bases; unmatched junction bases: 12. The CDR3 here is CASTSLGGDGSYEQYF. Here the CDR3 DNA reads TGTGCCAGCACCTCACTGGGGGGGGACGGCTCCTACGAGCAGTACTTC. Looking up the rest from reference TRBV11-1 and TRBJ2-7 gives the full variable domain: EAEVAQSPRYKITEKSQAVAFWCDPISGHATLYWYRQILGQGPELLVQFQDESVVDDSQLPKDRFSAERLKGVDSTLKIQPAELGDSAMYLCASTSLGGDGSYEQYFGPGTRLTVT.

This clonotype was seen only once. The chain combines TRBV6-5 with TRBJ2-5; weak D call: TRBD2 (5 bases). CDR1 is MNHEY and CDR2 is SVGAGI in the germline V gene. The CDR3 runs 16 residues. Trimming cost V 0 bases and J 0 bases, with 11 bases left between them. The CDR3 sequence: CASSYSYSADQETQYF. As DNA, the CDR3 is TGTGCCAGCAGTTACTCGTATAGCGCCGACCAAGAGACCCAGTACTTC.

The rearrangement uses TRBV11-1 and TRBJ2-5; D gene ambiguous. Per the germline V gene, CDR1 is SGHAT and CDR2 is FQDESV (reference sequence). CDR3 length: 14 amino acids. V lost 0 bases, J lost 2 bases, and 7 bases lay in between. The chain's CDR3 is CASSLALTQETQYF. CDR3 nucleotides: TGTGCCAGCAGCTTAGCTTTGACACAAGAGACCCAGTACTTC.